The 21 T cell receptor beta chains below all came from one sample that was sequenced in a study of CD8+ T cells in alopecia areata. Sequencing templates came from extracted RNA that was reverse transcribed into cDNA. Sequencing used immunoSEQ multiplex PCR; TCRdb keeps in-frame clones, though not all of them. Recorded here are 250,000 or so clones, none singletons. The pooled cutaneous lymph node cells were sorted using several markers (CD4, CD8alpha, NKG2D, NKG2ACE and others). Material: CD4+ T cells sorted from a lymph node. The receptors were sampled from a C3H/HeJ mouse with alopecia areata. This mouse strain has H2-k as its MHC haplotype.

About this clone itself: The germline and genes are mouse ones. With the read ending 4 residues before the CDR3 end, the germline J gene is used to fill in that end. The chain has TRBV19 and TRBJ1-2; 8 bases map to TRBD1. Germline CDR1 reads FNHDT; CDR2 reads SITEND (reference sequence). CDR3 size: 13 residues. Unmatched junction bases numbered 3, after V lost 4 bases and J lost 4 bases. CDR3 in amino acids: CASSAGGASDYTF. Partial CDR3 DNA: TGTGCCAGCAGTGCAGGGGGCGCCTCC. Full variable domain (remainder filled in from reference TRBV19 and TRBJ1-2): GGIITQTPKFLIGQEGQKLTLKCQQNFNHDTMYWYRQDSGKGLRLIYYSITENDLQKGDLSEGYDASREKKSSFSLTVTSAQKNEMAVFLCASSAGGASDYTFGSGTRLLVI.

This clone was observed a few times. Mouse gene names and germline throughout. The read is 4 residues too short to cover the CDR3 end, so that end is filled in from the germline J gene. The chain is built from TRBV19 and TRBJ2-1; unclear D gene. Germline V gene sequence: CDR1 FNHDT, CDR2 SITEND (reference sequence). Trimming took 4 bases from V and 0 from J, leaving 11 bases between them. CDR3 length equals 15 residues. Partial CDR3 DNA: TGTGCCAGCAGTCCTCCGACACCTAACTATGCT. This encodes CASSPPTPNYA. The CDR3 as a whole reads CASSPPTPNYAEQFF.

In regard to this clone: Gene names refer to mouse genes. The read finishes 4 residues shy of the CDR3 end, and the germline J gene is used to complete it. V gene TRBV13-1 combines with J gene TRBJ2-5; 8 bases align to TRBD2. There are 15 residues in the CDR3. CDR1 NSHNY and CDR2 SYGAGN come from the germline V gene. The V and J ends lost 2 bases and 2 bases, in that order; junction bases with no gene match: 4. CDR3 DNA (partial): TGTGCCAGCAGTGAGGAACTGGGGGCCCAAGAC. Translation: CASSEELGAQD. The whole CDR3 protein is CASSEELGAQDTQYF.

Details on this clone: Germline and genes: mouse. The read comes to an end 4 residues before the CDR3 does, leaving the germline J gene to fill in the end. The chain joins TRBV1 to TRBJ2-1; 8 bases are shared with TRBD2. Germline lookup yields CDR1 NSQYPW and CDR2 LRSPGD (reference sequence). CDR3 size: 15 residues. J lost 1 base, V lost 4 bases, and 3 bases had no gene match. The sequenced part of the CDR3 DNA is TGCACCTGCAGTGACTTGGGGGGGAACTATGCT. Protein sequence: CTCSDLGGNYA. The whole CDR3 protein is CTCSDLGGNYAEQFF.

On this clone: Gene names denote mouse genes. Read coverage stops 4 residues before the CDR3 terminus; the germline J gene supplies the remainder. The chain combines TRBV17 with TRBJ2-7; D gene uncertain. Germline values: CDR1 MNHDT, CDR2 YYDKIL. The CDR3 runs 13 residues. The part of the CDR3 DNA that was read is TGTGCTAGCAGTAGACCCCCCAAATAT. This encodes CASSRPPKY. The complete CDR3 protein is CASSRPPKYEQYF.

Comment on this clone: Any gene name here is a mouse gene name. The same CDR3 can be traced to other DNA sequences in this sample. The CDR3: CASSHKNTGQLYF. The sequenced part of the CDR3 DNA is TGTGCCAGCAGCCACAAAAACACCGGG. This rearrangement joins TRBV5 to TRBJ2-2; D gene ambiguous. The read gets to within 4 residues of the CDR3 end, and the germline J gene fills in the rest. CDR3 size: 13 residues. V shed 3 bases and J shed 1 base, with 3 bases lying between them. Germline V gene sequence: CDR1 LGHNA, CDR2 YNLKQL (reference sequence).

This clone was observed a few times. Gene names follow the mouse nomenclature. The read halts 4 residues ahead of the CDR3 end, with the missing end drawn from the germline J gene. The gene calls are TRBV19 and TRBJ2-5; weak D call: TRBD2 (5 bases). The germline V gene encodes CDR1 FNHDT and CDR2 SITEND (reference sequence). V was clipped by 3 bases and J by 0 bases, with 8 bases between them. This CDR3 region has 14 residues. The sequenced part of the CDR3 DNA is TGTGCCAGCAGTACTGGGCTTAACCAAGAC. Amino acids: CASSTGLNQD. The whole CDR3 protein is CASSTGLNQDTQYF.

To note about this clone: Genes and germline come from the mouse. The read falls 4 residues short of the CDR3 end, and the missing part is taken from the germline J gene. The J gene is TRBJ2-7, the V gene TRBV19, with D perhaps matching TRBD2 (6 bases). The CDR3 is made up of 14 amino acids. Germline V gene sequence: CDR1 FNHDT, CDR2 SITEND (reference sequence). With 5 bases removed from V and 0 bases from J, the gap between germline ends came to 12 bases. Incomplete CDR3 DNA: TGTGCCAGCAGGCCGGGACTTAGCTCCTAT. The encoded protein is CASRPGLSSY. The full CDR3 protein is CASRPGLSSYEQYF. The full variable domain, with the rest looked up from reference TRBV19 and TRBJ2-7, is GGIITQTPKFLIGQEGQKLTLKCQQNFNHDTMYWYRQDSGKGLRLIYYSITENDLQKGDLSEGYDASREKKSSFSLTVTSAQKNEMAVFLCASRPGLSSYEQYFGPGTRLTVL.

For this clone: The genes are named according to mouse. Read data end 4 residues before the CDR3 end; the end is taken from the germline J gene. The chain is built from TRBV5 and TRBJ2-7, with 7 bases lining up with TRBD2. After removal of 3 bases from V and 1 base from J, the junction contained 3 bases not matched to a gene. The V gene's germline CDR1 is LGHNA and CDR2 YNLKQL (reference sequence). This CDR3 region has 14 residues. CDR3 bases read: TGTGCCAGCAGCCATCTCTGGGGGTCCTAT. It codes for CASSHLWGSY. The entire CDR3 reads CASSHLWGSYEQYF.

This clone was seen more than once but under ten times. Gene names denote mouse genes. The observed sequence ends 4 residues before the CDR3 terminus, with the missing tail filled in from the germline J gene. The rearrangement joins TRBV13-1 to TRBJ2-7; 8 bases map to TRBD1. The CDR3 has 14 amino acids. Germline CDR1 reads NSHNY; CDR2 reads SYGAGN. The CDR3 DNA, read in part, is TGTGCCAGCAGCCCTCGGGACAGGACGTAT. Translating gives CASSPRDRTY. The CDR3, in full, reads CASSPRDRTYEQYF.

Concerning this clone itself: Gene names refer to mouse genes. The read ends 4 residues shy of where the CDR3 ends; the end is completed using the germline J gene. V usage is TRBV13-1 and J usage is TRBJ1-1; 7 nucleotides agree with TRBD1. The V gene's germline CDR1 is NSHNY and CDR2 SYGAGN. V was clipped by 10 bases and J by 0 bases; unmatched bases: 6. CDR3 length: 13 residues. CDR3 bases read: TGTGCCGGCACAGGGGAGACAAACACA. It specifies CAGTGETNT. The CDR3 as a whole reads CAGTGETNTEVFF.

Concerning this clone itself: These gene names are mouse names. The read finishes 4 residues shy of the CDR3 end, and the germline J gene is used to complete it. The V call is TRBV13-3, the J call TRBJ1-1, with 7 bases fitting TRBD1. Germline CDR1 reads NNHDY; CDR2 reads SYVADS. The CDR3 contains 15 residues. V shed 1 base and J 0 bases; nucleotides not matched to a gene: 3. The sequenced part of the CDR3 DNA is TGTGCCAGCAGTGATAGCGGACAGGCAAACACA. Its protein is CASSDSGQANT. From start to end, the CDR3 is CASSDSGQANTEVFF.

In its sample, this clone was seen a few times. Gene and germline names: mouse. The read finishes 4 residues shy of the CDR3 end, and the germline J gene is used to complete it. The chain is built from TRBV13-3 and TRBJ2-1, with 10 nucleotides matching TRBD2. This CDR3 has 14 residues. The V gene's germline CDR1 is NNHDY and CDR2 SYVADS. CDR3 DNA (partial): TGTGCCAGCAGGGTCACTGGGGGGGGCGCT. Translation gives CASRVTGGGA. The full CDR3 protein is CASRVTGGGAEQFF.

For this clone: Mouse names are used for the genes. The read terminates 4 residues before the CDR3 end, so the remaining end is supplied by the germline J gene. The chain has TRBV13-3 and TRBJ2-2, with TRBD1 matching over 10 bases. The V and J ends lost 6 bases and 3 bases, in that order; junction bases with no gene match: 2. The CDR3 has 14 amino acids. Germline CDR1 is NNHDY and CDR2 is SYVADS. This CDR3 reads CASTGQGHTGQLYF. Partial CDR3 DNA: TGTGCCAGCACGGGACAGGGGCACACCGGG.

Concerning this clone: Each gene name is a mouse one. The read ends 4 residues shy of where the CDR3 ends; the end is completed using the germline J gene. This chain uses TRBV19 with TRBJ2-1, with 10 positions matching TRBD1. CDR3 size: 13 residues. Germline CDR1 is FNHDT and CDR2 is SITEND (reference sequence). The CDR3 loop reads CASLRDRGPEQFF. The sequenced part of the CDR3 DNA is TGTGCCAGCCTCCGAGACAGGGGGCCT.

In this sample, this clone turned up a few times. Gene names are the mouse ones. The DNA ends 4 residues before the CDR3 does, and the rest of the CDR3 is filled in from the germline J gene. The chain joins TRBV19 to TRBJ2-3; maybe TRBD1 (6 bases). The CDR3 is 15 amino acids. The V end was cut by 3 bases, the J end by 0 bases, with 11 bases between. Germline CDR1 is FNHDT and CDR2 is SITEND (reference sequence). The CDR3 loop is CASSRTDSSAETLYF. The sequenced part of the CDR3 DNA is TGTGCCAGCAGTAGGACAGACTCTAGTGCAGAA.

The sample holds a few counts of this clone. Gene names and germline match the mouse. The read ends 4 residues early relative to the CDR3; the germline J gene fills the gap. The sample carries other DNA sequences with the same CDR3. This chain uses TRBV13-3 with TRBJ1-2; D perhaps matches TRBD1 (5 bases). Germline V gene sequence: CDR1 NNHDY, CDR2 SYVADS. The CDR3 extends over 13 amino acids. Trimming shortened V by 3 bases and J by 1 base, and 7 bases separated the two germline ends. This CDR3 reads CASSVGQNSDYTF. CDR3 bases read: TGTGCCAGCAGTGTTGGACAAAACTCC.

Concerning this clone itself: Gene labels here are mouse ones. Coverage ceases 4 residues before the CDR3 finishes, and the germline J gene fills in the end. The chain is built from TRBV16 and TRBJ1-1, with TRBD1 matching over 8 bases. The CDR3 length is 13 residues. V trimming: 11 bases; J trimming: 0 bases; junction bases outside the gene matches: 5. Germline V gene data show CDR1 as SGHSA and CDR2 as FRNQAP. The part of the CDR3 DNA that was read is TGTGCATACCACAGGGGGGCAAACACA. Its protein is CAYHRGANT. The entire CDR3 reads CAYHRGANTEVFF.

This clone showed up just a few times. The gene names given are mouse names. The read gets to within 3 residues of the CDR3 end, and the germline J gene fills in the rest. The V call is TRBV1, the J call TRBJ1-6; 8 bases are shared with TRBD1. TRBJ1-6 is sorted into the ORF group, with uncertain function. J gave up 6 bases and V 0 bases, and 4 bases lay outside the gene matches. The CDR3 covers 16 residues. CDR1 and CDR2 from the germline V gene are NSQYPW and LRSPGD (reference sequence). This CDR3 is CTCSADSTGGNSPLYF. Incomplete CDR3 DNA: TGCACCTGCAGTGCAGATAGCACAGGGGGTAATTCGCCC.

As for this clone: Gene names and germline refer to mouse. The read terminates 4 residues before the CDR3 end, so the remaining end is supplied by the germline J gene. The V gene is TRBV1, the J gene TRBJ2-4; D gene ambiguous. The germline CDR1 and CDR2 sequences are NSQYPW and LRSPGD (reference sequence). The CDR3 is made up of 14 amino acids. V lost 6 bases to trimming and J lost 0 bases, with 10 bases between them. The part of the CDR3 DNA that was read is TGCACCTGCAGCAGTCCCCCAAGTCAAAAC. The encoded protein is CTCSSPPSQN. From start to end, the CDR3 is CTCSSPPSQNTLYF.

On this clone: The genes and germline here are from mouse. The CDR3 end falls 4 residues outside the read, so it is completed with the germline J gene. V and J are TRBV19 and TRBJ1-1, with 9 nucleotides matching TRBD1. J gave up 1 base and V 4 bases, and 5 bases lay outside the gene matches. Germline CDR1 FNHDT, CDR2 SITEND (reference sequence). The CDR3 has 15 amino acids. This chain's CDR3 is CASSFGGQGNTEVFF. The part of the CDR3 DNA that was read is TGTGCCAGCAGTTTTGGGGGACAGGGGAACACA.